What follows describes a single T cell receptor beta chain. Everyone who donated was a healthy bone marrow donor. The sample originates from a study of cytomegalovirus exposure and HLA in healthy donors. The PCR made use of 60 Vbeta and 13 Jbeta primers. Clones were read by immunoSEQ multiplex PCR, and TCRdb kept only the in-frame ones, dropping some. The profile shows roughly 180,000 clones, roughly 80% of them singletons. The sequencing input was PBMCs. This TCR derives from a man younger than 45 in good health and CMV-seropositive.

This chain's CDR3 is CASSQVRQEQYF. The DNA for the CDR3 is TGTGCCAGCAGCCAAGTCCGACAAGAGCAGTACTTC. The genes are TRBV14 and TRBJ2-7, with no clear D. Trimming cost V 1 base and J 7 bases, with 8 bases left between them. Germline V gene sequence: CDR1 SGHDN, CDR2 FVKESK. The CDR3 totals 12 residues.